One sample yielded the 20 T cell receptor beta chains listed below, sequenced in a study of Graves' ophthalmopathy and Graves' hyperthyroidism. Investigators amplified TCR beta CDR3 regions from RNA transcripts. First-round RT-PCR used HTBI primers; second-round multiplex PCR followed. TCRdb passed the multiplex PCR reads through MiXCR, listing each CDR3 protein once. The table records some 250,000 distinct CDR3 sequences, 45% of them present only once. Material for sequencing was peripheral blood. The receptors originated from an adult man with Graves' ophthalmopathy.

The genes are TRBV28 and TRBJ2-2; unclear D gene. Germline assignment: CDR1 MDHEN and CDR2 SYDVKM. The CDR3 contains 13 residues. Trimming left V 4 bases short and J 4 bases short, with 7 bases between. The CDR3: CASSSGFTGELFF. CDR3 nucleotides: TGTGCCAGCAGTTCCGGGTTCACCGGGGAGCTGTTTTTT.

The V gene is TRBV5-1, the J gene TRBJ2-7, with 10 bases that match TRBD2. V was pared by 4 bases and J by 5 bases, with 15 bases of the junction left unmatched. From germline, CDR1 is SGHRS and CDR2 YFSETQ. This CDR3 has 17 amino acids. The CDR3 sequence is CASSPGQKAGGPDEQYF. The CDR3 DNA reads as TGCGCCAGCAGCCCCGGGCAAAAAGCGGGGGGGCCGGACGAGCAGTACTTC.

The chain is built from TRBV19 and TRBJ2-3, with TRBD2 matching 8 bases. With 4 bases clipped from V and 6 bases from J, the junction kept 15 bases outside the gene matches. The CDR3 is 17 amino acids. Germline CDR1 is LNHDA and CDR2 is SQIVND (reference sequence). The DNA for the CDR3 is TGTGCCAGTAGTACCTTAAGCCGAGCGGGAGAGTCGGATACGCAGTATTTT. It translates to CASSTLSRAGESDTQYF.

In regard to this clonotype: At one end, the junction sequence differs from germline, possibly due to a read error. The rearrangement joins TRBV10-3 to TRBJ2-7; 7 bases map to TRBD1. CDR3 length: 16 amino acids. From germline, CDR1 is ENHRY and CDR2 SYGVKD. The CDR3 spells CASSATGTVNRYERYF. The DNA for the CDR3 is TGTGCCAGCAGTGCTACCGGGACAGTTAACCGCTACGAGCGGTACTTC.

The chain recombines TRBV7-2 with TRBJ1-1; no reliable D call. V was shortened by 6 bases and J by 4 bases, with 12 bases between the two germline ends. CDR3 length: 13 residues. CDR1 is SGHTA and CDR2 is FQGNSA in the germline V gene. The CDR3: CASRLQIITEAFF. CDR3 sequence (DNA): TGTGCCAGCAGACTACAGATTATCACTGAAGCTTTCTTT.

This clonotype was recorded a few times. J is TRBJ2-7 and V is TRBV19; D not certain. Trimming removed 3 bases at V and 5 bases at J, with 5 bases between. Per the germline V gene, CDR1 is LNHDA and CDR2 is SQIVND (reference sequence). This CDR3 contains 11 residues. The CDR3 protein is CASSIRDEQYF. CDR3 nucleotide sequence: TGTGCCAGTAGTATTCGTGACGAGCAGTACTTC.

Here the CDR3 DNA reads TGCAGTGTCCCGTACAAAAAGCGGGTAGAGGGCTACACCTTC. Amino acid sequence: CSVPYKKRVEGYTF. J is TRBJ1-2 and V is TRBV20-1; no clear D gene. Germline CDR1 reads DFQATT; CDR2 reads SNEGSKA (reference sequence). The CDR3 runs to 14 residues. The germline V and J ends were trimmed by 7 bases and 8 bases, with 23 bases remaining between them.

This chain uses TRBV11-2 with TRBJ2-7; no reliable D call. V lost 0 bases to trimming and J lost 3 bases, with 15 bases between them. CDR3 length equals 16 residues. CDR1 and CDR2 from the germline V gene are SGHAT and FQNNGV. The CDR3 spells CASSLDGEKPLYEQYF. In DNA, the CDR3 is TGTGCCAGCAGCTTAGATGGCGAAAAACCTCTCTACGAGCAGTACTTC.

The chain joins TRBV19 to TRBJ2-7; the D gene could be TRBD1 or TRBD2 (5 bases each). Germline assignment: CDR1 LNHDA and CDR2 SQIVND (reference sequence). V was cut by 9 bases and J by 0 bases, with 21 bases left in between. CDR3 length: 16 residues. DNA for the CDR3: TGTGCCAGCAGCTACGGGACGGAGGCCTTCTCCTACGAGCAGTACTTC. This codes for CASSYGTEAFSYEQYF.

This clonotype was seen a few times. The genes are TRBV12-3 or TRBV12-4 and TRBJ2-2; 12 nucleotides match TRBD2. V shed 10 bases and J 4 bases; nucleotides not matched to a gene: 4. The CDR3 has 14 amino acids. CDR3 sequence: CATLTSGGTGELFF. The DNA for the CDR3 is TGTGCCACCCTGACTAGCGGGGGCACCGGGGAGCTGTTTTTT.

The chain is built from TRBV5-1 and TRBJ1-1; D unclear. V gave up 0 bases and J gave up 0 bases, with 12 bases separating them. Germline V CDR1 and CDR2: SGHRS, YFSETQ. The CDR3 totals 16 residues. DNA for the CDR3: TGCGCCAGCAGCTTGGCCCCGGGTCTGGTGAACACTGAAGCTTTCTTT. Its translation is CASSLAPGLVNTEAFF.

The V gene is TRBV18, the J gene TRBJ2-7, with TRBD1 identical over 12 bases. Germline CDR1 KGHSH, CDR2 LQKENI. V was clipped by 3 bases and J by 2 bases; unmatched bases: 5. This CDR3 is built from 16 residues. The CDR3 bases are TGTGCCAGCTCACCCCCGGGACAGGGGGCGACCTACGAGCAGTACTTC. Translation gives CASSPPGQGATYEQYF.

The chain recombines TRBV7-6 with TRBJ2-1; D gene ambiguous. V lost 1 base and J lost 0, with 13 bases in between. CDR3 length equals 17 residues. Germline V lookup: CDR1 SGHVS, CDR2 FNYEAQ. The CDR3 region has the DNA TGTGCCAGCAGCTTAGGCGGCTCGGCTAGCTCCTACAATGAGCAGTTCTTC. The encoded protein is CASSLGGSASSYNEQFF.

This clonotype occurred many times. The rearrangement uses TRBV29-1 and TRBJ1-2; 8 bases align to TRBD1. Germline V gives CDR1 SQVTM, CDR2 ANQGSEA. The CDR3 totals 14 residues. Trimming took 4 bases from V and 4 from J; bases not matched to a gene: 8. The CDR3 DNA reads as TGCAGCGTTGTCCCGGACAGGGCCACCTATGGCTACACCTTC. Its translation is CSVVPDRATYGYTF.

J is TRBJ2-7 and V is TRBV29-1, with D unclear. Germline values: CDR1 SQVTM, CDR2 ANQGSEA. This CDR3 is 14 amino acids long. Trimming left V 5 bases short and J 2 bases short, with 16 bases between. CDR3 bases: TGCAGCGTTAGGAGCGACCTTATTACCTACGAGCAGTACTTC. Translating gives CSVRSDLITYEQYF.

The chain uses TRBV30 and TRBJ1-1; D is uncertain. V was clipped by 1 base and J by 1 base, with 7 bases between them. Germline V CDR1 and CDR2: GTSNPN, SVGIG (reference sequence). This CDR3 spans 13 amino acids. The CDR3 is CAWSAQPNTEAFF. The CDR3 DNA reads as TGTGCCTGGAGTGCACAGCCGAACACTGAAGCTTTCTTT.

This clonotype was observed a few times. This chain connects TRBV7-9 to TRBJ1-3; D gene unclear. The CDR3 contains 13 residues. Per the germline V gene, CDR1 is SEHNR and CDR2 is FQNEAQ (reference sequence). Trimming left V 5 bases short and J 3 bases short, with 8 bases between. CDR3 loop: CASSPAFGNTIYF. The CDR3 region has the DNA TGTGCCAGCAGCCCAGCTTTTGGAAACACCATATATTTT.

The V gene is TRBV12-3 or TRBV12-4, the J gene TRBJ1-2, with D perhaps TRBD1 (6 bases). This CDR3 contains 15 residues. V was shortened by 5 bases and J by 4 bases, with 17 bases between the two germline ends. This CDR3 reads CASSELGGVGYGYTF. The CDR3 nucleotides are TGTGCCAGCAGTGAATTAGGGGGGGTGGGCTATGGCTACACCTTC.

The V call is TRBV9, the J call TRBJ1-3, with D perhaps matching TRBD1 (6 bases). The CDR3 is 15 residues long. Germline lookup yields CDR1 SGDLS and CDR2 YYNGEE. The germline V and J ends were trimmed by 5 bases and 4 bases, with 16 bases remaining between them. CDR3 DNA sequence: TGTGCCAGCAGTCTCCACAGGGATCAAGGAAACACCATATATTTT. Protein sequence: CASSLHRDQGNTIYF. The full variable domain, in which reference TRBV9 and TRBJ1-3 provide the parts outside the CDR3, is DSGVTQTPKHLITATGQRVTLRCSPRSGDLSVYWYQQSLDQGLQFLIQYYNGEERAKGNILERFSAQQFPDLHSELNLSSLELGDSALYFCASSLHRDQGNTIYFGEGSWLTVV.

V usage is TRBV7-4 and J usage is TRBJ1-5; D might be TRBD1 (6 bases). The CDR3 is 15 amino acids. Deletions cut 6 bases from V and 2 bases from J, with 14 bases between. Germline CDR1 and CDR2: SGHVT and SQSDAQ. CDR3 DNA: TGTGCCAGCAGTGTTCCGGGGGCGGGCAATCAGCCCCAGCATTTT. Translated, it gives CASSVPGAGNQPQHF.